Listed below are T cell receptor beta chains from one sample, sequenced in a study of blood T cell repertoires in COVID-19. Repertoires were generated with immunoSEQ multiplex PCR, while TCRdb's copy carries only in-frame clones and drops some. The sample consists of 100,000 to 150,000 clones, about 83% of them appearing once. The sample comprised PBMCs or T cells enriched from blood (not recorded which). These receptors all stem from a woman between 25 and 40 years old who had recovered from COVID-19. The CDR3 runs from the conserved cysteine through the conserved F or W. The D gene is left open where the match is weak. The size of a clone is reported for some rows only, either as once, few or many, or as a class for expanded clones.

j_call | d_call | clone_size | v_call | cdr3_aa | cdr3_nt
TRBJ2-1 | TRBD1 | . | TRBV6-4 | CASSPDRGNEQFF | TGTGCCAGCAGTCCGGACAGGGGAAATGAGCAGTTCTTC
TRBJ1-1 | . | . | TRBV5-1 | CASSFLGPTQGRNTEAFF | TGCGCCAGCAGCTTTTTAGGGCCTACTCAGGGGAGAAACACTGAAGCTTTCTTT
TRBJ2-7 | . | many | TRBV15 | CATSPRLQSSYEQYF | TGTGCCACCAGCCCACGACTGCAGAGCTCCTACGAGCAGTACTTC
TRBJ2-7 | . | . | TRBV5-1 | CASSSRSSYEQYF | TGCGCCAGCAGCTCCCGGAGCTCCTACGAGCAGTACTTC
TRBJ2-2 | TRBD2 | . | TRBV2 | CASRKSSSGRLATGELFF | TGTGCCAGCAGGAAAAGTTCTAGCGGGAGACTGGCCACCGGGGAGCTGTTTTTT
TRBJ2-3 | TRBD1 | . | TRBV28 | CASRTDRRTSTDTQYF | TGTGCCAGCAGAACGGACAGGCGTACTAGCACAGATACGCAGTATTTT
TRBJ1-1 | TRBD1 | . | TRBV11-2 | CASSHLSVRQGFRAEAFF | TGTGCCAGCAGCCACCTCTCGGTGAGACAGGGGTTTCGTGCTGAAGCTTTCTTT
TRBJ2-3 | TRBD2 | . | TRBV5-4 | CASSLALAGGDTQYF | TGTGCCAGCAGCTTGGCACTAGCGGGAGGGGATACGCAGTATTTT
TRBJ1-4 | TRBD1 | . | TRBV29-1 | CSVVWGQGATGEKLFF | TGCAGCGTTGTCTGGGGACAGGGGGCGACTGGAGAAAAACTGTTTTTT
TRBJ1-2 | . | . | TRBV19 | CASSGRGQANYGYTF | TGTGCCAGTAGTGGCAGGGGCCAAGCTAACTATGGCTACACCTTC
TRBJ2-1 | . | once | TRBV7-9 | CASSLGHEQFF | TGTGCCAGCAGCTTAGGGCATGAGCAGTTCTTC
TRBJ2-5 | . | . | TRBV4-3 | CASSQGRGETQYF | TGCGCCAGCAGCCAAGGGAGGGGAGAGACCCAGTACTTC
TRBJ2-1 | . | . | TRBV19 | CASSIGPSSYNEQFF | TGTGCCAGTAGTATAGGGCCCAGCTCCTACAATGAGCAGTTCTTC
TRBJ2-5 | TRBD2 | . | TRBV6-2/TRBV6-3 | CASSYLSGRDETQYF | TGTGCCAGCAGTTACCTTAGCGGGAGGGATGAGACCCAGTACTTC
TRBJ1-2 | TRBD1 | . | TRBV9 | CASSVRQGANYGYTF | TGTGCCAGCAGCGTTCGACAGGGAGCTAACTATGGCTACACCTTC
TRBJ2-1 | . | . | TRBV9 | CASSVASAYNEQFF | TGTGCCAGCAGCGTAGCGTCCGCCTACAATGAGCAGTTCTTC
TRBJ2-1 | TRBD2 | . | TRBV9 | CASSVESRWTSGVYNEQFF | TGTGCCAGCAGCGTGGAATCAAGGTGGACTAGCGGGGTCTACAATGAGCAGTTCTTC
TRBJ1-2 | . | . | TRBV28 | CASSLWSAEATNYGYTF | TGTGCCAGCAGTTTATGGAGTGCTGAGGCCACTAACTATGGCTACACCTTC
TRBJ1-2 | . | . | TRBV2 | CASSETQGGGYTF | TGTGCCAGCAGTGAGACACAGGGTGGTGGCTACACCTTC
TRBJ1-5 | . | once | TRBV5-5 | CASSFLLGGNQPQHF | TGTGCCAGCAGCTTTTTACTAGGAGGGAATCAGCCCCAGCATTTT
TRBJ2-2 | . | . | TRBV4-2 | CASSPYVAGELFF | TGTGCCAGCAGCCCCTATGTTGCCGGGGAGCTGTTTTTT
TRBJ1-6 | TRBD1 | once | TRBV2 | CASRLDRATSPLHF | TGTGCCAGCAGGTTAGACAGGGCGACTTCACCCCTCCACTTT
TRBJ2-3 | . | . | TRBV4-1 | CASSQPGRDGDTQYF | TGCGCCAGCAGCCAACCTGGGCGGGACGGGGATACGCAGTATTTT
TRBJ2-7 | TRBD1 | . | TRBV12-3/TRBV12-4 | CASTRGSGNEQYF | TGTGCCTCGACCAGGGGGTCCGGCAACGAGCAGTACTTC
TRBJ2-7 | TRBD2 | . | TRBV28 | CASSLVRGLDSYEQYF | TGTGCCAGCAGTTTAGTGAGGGGACTAGACTCCTACGAGCAGTACTTC
TRBJ2-5 | TRBD1 | . | TRBV5-1 | CASSPRQGAMMETQYF | TGCGCCAGCAGCCCCCGACAGGGGGCGATGATGGAGACCCAGTACTTC
TRBJ1-1 | . | . | TRBV9 | CASSVEQDRWNTEAFF | TGTGCCAGCAGCGTAGAACAGGATAGATGGAACACTGAAGCTTTCTTT
TRBJ2-5 | TRBD2 | once | TRBV30 | CAWKGLAGVGKTQYF | TGTGCCTGGAAGGGACTAGCGGGAGTGGGAAAGACCCAGTACTTC
TRBJ2-5 | . | . | TRBV30 | CAWSVTRAGEDETQYF | TGTGCCTGGAGTGTAACTAGGGCAGGCGAAGACGAGACCCAGTACTTC
TRBJ2-5 | . | once | TRBV3-1/TRBV3-2 | CASSQVRGETQYF | TGTGCCAGCAGCCAAGTCCGAGGGGAGACCCAGTACTTC
TRBJ1-5 | TRBD1 | . | TRBV12-5 | CATAGGKKQPQHF | TGTGCGACTGCAGGGGGCAAAAAGCAGCCCCAGCATTTT
TRBJ2-1 | . | . | TRBV29-1 | CSVEVGVYEQFF | TGCAGCGTTGAAGTGGGAGTCTATGAGCAGTTCTTC
TRBJ1-3 | . | . | TRBV6-5 | CASSYSGAGNTIYF | TGTGCCAGCAGTTACTCAGGGGCTGGAAACACCATATATTTT
TRBJ2-7 | . | . | TRBV10-3 | CAIKDGSQGYEQYF | TGTGCCATCAAGGACGGGAGCCAAGGCTACGAGCAGTACTTC
TRBJ1-2 | . | . | TRBV7-2 | CASSLALPSTSYTF | TGTGCCAGCAGCTTAGCTTTGCCCTCCACTAGCTACACCTTC
TRBJ2-6 | TRBD1 | . | TRBV27 | CASGDRALSGANVLTF | TGTGCCAGCGGGGACAGGGCACTCTCTGGGGCCAACGTCCTGACTTTC
TRBJ2-7 | TRBD1 | . | TRBV9 | CASSVGQGLFYEQYF | TGTGCCAGCAGCGTAGGACAGGGGTTATTCTACGAGCAGTACTTC